These 5 T cell receptor beta chains originate from one sample sequenced in a study of beta chain features in type 1 diabetes. The sequenced template was cDNA made from the entire isolated RNA. Libraries were prepared by immunoSEQ multiplex PCR; TCRdb keeps only in-frame clonotypes and omits some of them. The sample carries about 160,000 clones, over 7.5% recorded once. The specimen sequenced was central memory CD4+ T cells from blood. These receptors all come from a woman between 18 and 30 years old in good health.

This clone was seen more than once but under ten times. This chain uses TRBV5-1 with TRBJ1-1; D is undetermined. Trimming removed 4 bases at V and 11 bases at J, with 18 bases between. This CDR3 has 13 amino acids. CDR1 and CDR2 (germline): SGHRS, YFSETQ. CDR3 protein: CASSPDFGEMAFF. The CDR3 DNA sequence: TGCGCCAGCAGCCCGGACTTTGGGGAAATGGCTTTCTTT.

This clone was detected only a few times. The rearrangement uses TRBV4-3 and TRBJ2-4; D uncertain. Germline CDR1 is LGHNA and CDR2 is YSLEER. V was pared by 3 bases and J by 1 base, with 10 bases between. The CDR3 has 15 residues. CDR3 DNA: TGCGCCAGCAGCCATGACTCGCAGGCCAAAAACATTCAGTACTTC. This gives the protein CASSHDSQAKNIQYF.

This clone was found a few times. The chain couples TRBV11-2 to TRBJ2-7; D is undetermined. Germline V gene sequence: CDR1 SGHAT, CDR2 FQNNGV. The CDR3 has 13 amino acids. Trimming removed 2 bases from V and 3 bases from J, with 8 bases in between. The CDR3: CASSLSTGYEQYF. For the CDR3, the DNA is TGTGCCAGCAGCTTAAGCACTGGCTACGAGCAGTACTTC.

The chain recombines TRBV20-1 with TRBJ1-4; D is possibly TRBD1 (6 bases). There are 11 residues in the CDR3. Germline CDR1 is DFQATT and CDR2 is SNEGSKA (reference sequence). V was pared by 4 bases and J by 8 bases, with 8 bases between. Here the CDR3 reads CSATQGEKLFF. The CDR3 region has the DNA TGCAGTGCTACCCAGGGGGAAAAACTGTTTTTT.

This rearrangement joins TRBV25-1 to TRBJ2-2, with TRBD1 as a possible D gene (6 bases). The CDR3 spans 13 residues. V was cut by 8 bases and J by 6 bases, with 13 bases left in between. In germline, CDR1 is MGHDK, CDR2 SYGVNS. DNA for the CDR3: TGTGCCAGCCGACGGACAGAGCCCGGGGAGCTGTTTTTT. Protein sequence: CASRRTEPGELFF.